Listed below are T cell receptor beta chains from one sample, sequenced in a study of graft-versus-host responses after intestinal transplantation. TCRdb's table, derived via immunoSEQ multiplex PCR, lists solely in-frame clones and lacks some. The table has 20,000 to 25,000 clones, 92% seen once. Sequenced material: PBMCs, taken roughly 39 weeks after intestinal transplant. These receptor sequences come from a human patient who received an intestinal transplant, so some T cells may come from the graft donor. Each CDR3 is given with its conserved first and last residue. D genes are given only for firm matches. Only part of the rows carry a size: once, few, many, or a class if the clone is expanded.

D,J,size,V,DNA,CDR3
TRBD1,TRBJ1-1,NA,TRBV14,TGTGCCAGCAGCCAAGAAGACACGTTGACAGGGATATTCTCTGAAGCTTTCTTT,CASSQEDTLTGIFSEAFF
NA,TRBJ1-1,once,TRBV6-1,TGTGCCAGCAGCATGGGGACAGAAGCTTTCTTT,CASSMGTEAFF
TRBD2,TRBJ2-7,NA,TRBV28,TGTGCCAGCCGGACAAAACGCTGGACTAGCCCGAATTTAACCCCCTACGAGCAGTACTTC,CASRTKRWTSPNLTPYEQYF
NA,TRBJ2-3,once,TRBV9,TGTGCCAGCAGCGTATGGCAGGGGCTCACAGATACGCAGTATTTT,CASSVWQGLTDTQYF
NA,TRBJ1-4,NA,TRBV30,TGTGCCTGGAGTGAGGGGGGGAGACTGTTTTTT,CAWSEGGRLFF
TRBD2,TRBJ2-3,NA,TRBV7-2,TGTGCCAGCAGTCAGACTAGCGGGCTCACAGATACGCAGTATTTT,CASSQTSGLTDTQYF
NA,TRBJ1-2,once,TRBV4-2,TGTGCCAGCAGCCAACCCTACAGGAGGGATAACTATGGCTACACCTTC,CASSQPYRRDNYGYTF
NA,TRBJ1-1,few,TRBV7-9,TGTGCCAGCAGCCTAGGGACATCAGGGAGGTTCACTGAAGCTTTCTTT,CASSLGTSGRFTEAFF
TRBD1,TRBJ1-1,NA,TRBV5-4,TGTGCCAGCAGCCTACGGACAGGGTTTGACACTGAAGCTTTCTTT,CASSLRTGFDTEAFF
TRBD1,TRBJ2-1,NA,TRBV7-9,TGTGCCAGCAGCCCGGGACAGGGGATTTACAATGAGCAGTTCTTC,CASSPGQGIYNEQFF
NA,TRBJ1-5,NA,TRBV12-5,TGTGCTAGTGGTTTGGGGGCAGGGCAGCCCCAGCATTTT,CASGLGAGQPQHF
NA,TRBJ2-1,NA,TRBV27,TGTGCCAGCAGTCTCAGCGGCGAGTTGGGATACAATGAGCAGTTCTTC,CASSLSGELGYNEQFF
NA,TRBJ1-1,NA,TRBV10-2,TGCGCCAGCAGTGAGGTAGGGGGGAACACTGAAGCTTTCTTT,CASSEVGGNTEAFF
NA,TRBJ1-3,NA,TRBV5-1,TGCGCCAGCAGCTTGGGGGACGCCCTCTCTGGAAACACCATATATTTT,CASSLGDALSGNTIYF
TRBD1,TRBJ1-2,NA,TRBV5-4,TGTGCCAGCAGCTTCCGGGACAGGGGGCCGGTTGGCTACACCTTC,CASSFRDRGPVGYTF
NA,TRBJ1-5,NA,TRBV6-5,TGTGCCAGCAGTTACTCGGGGCAGGGAAACAATCAGCCCCAGCATTTT,CASSYSGQGNNQPQHF
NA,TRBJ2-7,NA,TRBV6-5,TGTGCCAGCAGTTACAAGGGGGGGGGCGAGCAGTACTTC,CASSYKGGGEQYF
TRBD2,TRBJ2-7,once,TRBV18,TGTGCCAGCTCTCCACTAGCGGGTGAGCAGTACTTC,CASSPLAGEQYF
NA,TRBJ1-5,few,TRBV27,TGTGCCAGCAGTTTAGTATGGAGCCAGCCCCAGCATTTT,CASSLVWSQPQHF
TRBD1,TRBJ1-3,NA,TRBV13,TGTGCCAGCAGCTTAGAAGAGGGGGCTCAACCTGGAAACACCATATATTTT,CASSLEEGAQPGNTIYF
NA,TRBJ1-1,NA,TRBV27,TGTGCCAGCAGTTTAGGGGCGAACACTGAAGCTTTCTTT,CASSLGANTEAFF
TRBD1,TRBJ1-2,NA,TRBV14,TGTGCCAGCAGCCAGCATAACAGGGGTGGCTACACCTTC,CASSQHNRGGYTF
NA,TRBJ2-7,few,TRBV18,TGTGCCAGCTCACTTAGACAGGCGAGCTCCTACGAGCAGTACTTC,CASSLRQASSYEQYF
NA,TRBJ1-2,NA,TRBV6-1,TGTGCCAGCAGTATTCTCCCCGGGGGCTACACCTTC,CASSILPGGYTF
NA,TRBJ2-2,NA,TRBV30,TGTGCCTGGGACCACACAGCCGGGGAGCTGTTTTTT,CAWDHTAGELFF
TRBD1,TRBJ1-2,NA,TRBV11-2,TGTGCCAGCAGCATGTCAGGGGGCCGGGGCTATGGCTACACCTTC,CASSMSGGRGYGYTF
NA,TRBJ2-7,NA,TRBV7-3,TGTGCCAGCAGCTTAAGTGTAGCCGGAGAGCAGTACTTC,CASSLSVAGEQYF
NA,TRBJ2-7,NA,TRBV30,TGTGCCTGGAGTGTAATCTACGAGCAGTACTTC,CAWSVIYEQYF
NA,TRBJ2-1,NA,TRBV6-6,TGTGCCAGCAGTCTTAAGAGCTCCTACAATGAGCAGTTCTTC,CASSLKSSYNEQFF
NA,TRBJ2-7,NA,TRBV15,TGTGCCACCAGCAGAGATCTGGGCTACGAGCAGTACTTC,CATSRDLGYEQYF
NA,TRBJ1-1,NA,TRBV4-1,TGCGCCAGCAGCCTCCGGTGGGGGGGAGGCCGAAACACTGAAGCTTTCTTT,CASSLRWGGGRNTEAFF
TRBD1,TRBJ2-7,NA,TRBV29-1,TGCAGCGCGAATACAGGACAGGGGCGTGCCTACGAGCAGTACTTC,CSANTGQGRAYEQYF
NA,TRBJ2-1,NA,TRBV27,TGTGCCAGCAGTTTAATTCCGGGATCCAGCTCCTACAATGAGCAGTTCTTC,CASSLIPGSSSYNEQFF
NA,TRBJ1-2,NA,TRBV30,TGTGCCTTCCTGACAGGCGGGGATGGCTACACCTTC,CAFLTGGDGYTF
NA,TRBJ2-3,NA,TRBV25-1,TGTGCCATTGAAGGAGATACGCAGTATTTT,CAIEGDTQYF
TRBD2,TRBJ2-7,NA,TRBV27,TGTGCCAGCTCCGGGACTAGCGGGACCCCCTCTCGCGAGGTCTCGATCTACGAGCAGTACTTC,CASSGTSGTPSREVSIYEQYF
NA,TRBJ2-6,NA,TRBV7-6,TGTGCCAGCAGCTTGGGGAGGAGCTCTGGGGCCAACGTCCTGACTTTC,CASSLGRSSGANVLTF
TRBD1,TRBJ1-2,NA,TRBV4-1,TGCGCCAGCAGCCATTCCTCCGGGACAGGGTTTAACTATGGCTACACCTTC,CASSHSSGTGFNYGYTF
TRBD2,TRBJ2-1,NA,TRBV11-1,TGTGCCAGCAGCGGGGGGGACTCGAGCTCCTACAATGAGCAGTTCTTC,CASSGGDSSSYNEQFF
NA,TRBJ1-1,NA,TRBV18,TGTGCCAGCTCACCGAACAGGGTTGGCCCTGAAGCTTTCTTT,CASSPNRVGPEAFF